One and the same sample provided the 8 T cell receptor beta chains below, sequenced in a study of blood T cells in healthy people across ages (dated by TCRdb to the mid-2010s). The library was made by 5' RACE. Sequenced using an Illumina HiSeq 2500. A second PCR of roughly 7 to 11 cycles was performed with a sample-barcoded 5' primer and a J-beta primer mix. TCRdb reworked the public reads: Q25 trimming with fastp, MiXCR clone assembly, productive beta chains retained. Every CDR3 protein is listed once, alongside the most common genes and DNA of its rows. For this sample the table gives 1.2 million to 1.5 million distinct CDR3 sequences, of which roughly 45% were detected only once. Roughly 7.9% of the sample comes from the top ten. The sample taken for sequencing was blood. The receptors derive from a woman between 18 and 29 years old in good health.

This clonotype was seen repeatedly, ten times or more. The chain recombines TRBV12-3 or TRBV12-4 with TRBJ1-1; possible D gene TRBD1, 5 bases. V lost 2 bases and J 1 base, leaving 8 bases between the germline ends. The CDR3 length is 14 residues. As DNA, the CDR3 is TGTGCCAGCAGTTTACGGGGGAGGAACACTGAAGCTTTCTTT. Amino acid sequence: CASSLRGRNTEAFF.

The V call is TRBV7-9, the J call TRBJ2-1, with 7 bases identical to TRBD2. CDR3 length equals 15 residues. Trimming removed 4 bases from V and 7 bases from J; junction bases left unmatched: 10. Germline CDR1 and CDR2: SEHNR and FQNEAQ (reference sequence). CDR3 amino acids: CASSWASGLTNEQFF. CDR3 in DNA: TGTGCCAGCAGCTGGGCTAGCGGTCTCACGAATGAGCAGTTCTTC.

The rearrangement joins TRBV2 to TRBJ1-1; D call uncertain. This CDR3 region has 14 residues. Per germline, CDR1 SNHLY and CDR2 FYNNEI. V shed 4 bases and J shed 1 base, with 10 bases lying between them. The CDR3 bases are TGTGCCAGCAGTGGCGGTTCTTGGAACACTGAAGCTTTCTTT. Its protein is CASSGGSWNTEAFF. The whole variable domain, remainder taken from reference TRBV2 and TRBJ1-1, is EPEVTQTPSHQVTQMGQEVILRCVPISNHLYFYWYRQILGQKVEFLVSFYNNEISEKSEIFDDQFSVERPDGSNFTLKIRSTKLEDSAMYFCASSGGSWNTEAFFGQGTRLTVV.

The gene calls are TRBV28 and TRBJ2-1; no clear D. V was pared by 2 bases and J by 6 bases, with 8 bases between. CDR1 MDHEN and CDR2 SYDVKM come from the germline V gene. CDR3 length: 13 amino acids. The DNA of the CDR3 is TGTGCCAGCAGTTTAGCTGCCCCCAATGAGCAGTTCTTC. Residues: CASSLAAPNEQFF.

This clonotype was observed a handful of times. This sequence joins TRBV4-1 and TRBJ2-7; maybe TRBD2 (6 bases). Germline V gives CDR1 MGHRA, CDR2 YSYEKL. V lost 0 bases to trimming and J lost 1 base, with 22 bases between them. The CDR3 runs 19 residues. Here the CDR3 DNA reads TGCGCCAGCAGCCAAGATAGAAGCGGGTATACCACCGCATCCTACGAGCAGTACTTC. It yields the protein CASSQDRSGYTTASYEQYF.

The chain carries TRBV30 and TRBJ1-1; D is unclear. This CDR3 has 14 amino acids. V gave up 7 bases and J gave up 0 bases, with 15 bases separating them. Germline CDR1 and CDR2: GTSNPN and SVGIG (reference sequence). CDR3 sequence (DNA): TGTGCCTCCCTTCGACGGCGGATGAACACTGAAGCTTTCTTT. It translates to CASLRRRMNTEAFF.

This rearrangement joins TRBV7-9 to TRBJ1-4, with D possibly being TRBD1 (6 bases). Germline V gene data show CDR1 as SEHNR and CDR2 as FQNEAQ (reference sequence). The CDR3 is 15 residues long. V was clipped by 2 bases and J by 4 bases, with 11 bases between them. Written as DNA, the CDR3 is TGTGCCAGCAGCTTAATACAGGGACTTAATGAAAAACTGTTTTTT. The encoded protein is CASSLIQGLNEKLFF. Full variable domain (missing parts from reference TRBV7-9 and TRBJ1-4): DTGVSQNPRHKITKRGQNVTFRCDPISEHNRLYWYRQTLGQGPEFLTYFQNEAQLEKSRLLSDRFSAERPKGSFSTLEIQRTEQGDSAMYLCASSLIQGLNEKLFFGSGTQLSVL.

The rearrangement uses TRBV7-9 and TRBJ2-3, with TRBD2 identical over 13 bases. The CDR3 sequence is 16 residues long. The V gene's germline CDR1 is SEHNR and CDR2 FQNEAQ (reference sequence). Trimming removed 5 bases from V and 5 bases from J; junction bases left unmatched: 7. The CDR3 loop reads CASSLGLAGIGDTQYF. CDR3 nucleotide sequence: TGTGCCAGCAGCCTGGGACTAGCGGGAATCGGAGATACGCAGTATTTT.